A selection of T cell receptor beta chains follows, all from one sample in a study of T-cell reconstitution after alpha-beta-depleted transplantation in children. TCRdb passed the PCR reads through MiXCR, listing each CDR3 protein once. This sample has a few hundred thousand distinct CDR3 sequences, with over 20% found just once. The sequenced sample was PBMCs, obtained before TCRalphabeta/CD19-depleted stem cell transplant. These TCRs come from a boy under two years old with Wiskott-Aldrich syndrome, due to receive a stem cell transplant. The CDR3 runs from the conserved cysteine through the conserved F or W. D genes are given only for firm matches. Expanded clones are given a class, and other clones once, few, many or no size at all.

>TRBV11-2|.|TRBJ2-3|few
TGTGCCAGCAGCCGCAGCCGCACAGATACGCAGTATTTT
CASSRSRTDTQYF
>TRBV29-1|.|TRBJ1-2|few
TGCAGCGTTACAGGGTTCTATGGCTACACCTTC
CSVTGFYGYTF
>TRBV29-1|.|TRBJ2-3|few
TGCAGCGTTGGGACAAGTCTGACAGATACGCAGTATTTT
CSVGTSLTDTQYF
>TRBV5-1|TRBD1|TRBJ2-7|.
TGCGCCTGCAGCTTGGAAGCACAGGGGTTCTACGAGCAGTACTTC
CACSLEAQGFYEQYF
>TRBV7-6|.|TRBJ2-2|.
TGTGCCAGCAGCTTAGCGGAAAGATTCGGGGAGCTGTTTTTT
CASSLAERFGELFF
>TRBV4-2|TRBD2|TRBJ2-1|.
TGTGCCAGCAGCCAGGAAAGACTAGCAGCCTACAATGAGCAGTTCTTC
CASSQERLAAYNEQFF
>TRBV27|.|TRBJ2-7|.
TGTGCCAGCAGTTCGGACACTTCCTACGAGCAGTACTTC
CASSSDTSYEQYF
>TRBV6-1|.|TRBJ2-3|few
TGTGCCAGCAGTAAAAAGCGGGACAGATACACAGATACGCAGTATTTT
CASSKKRDRYTDTQYF
>TRBV3-1|TRBD2|TRBJ2-7|.
TGTGCCAGCAGCCAACCAGCGGGAGGTTCCGAGCAGTACTTC
CASSQPAGGSEQYF
>TRBV24-1|TRBD2|TRBJ2-2|few
TGTGCCACCGGGGGGGTAGCGGGGACCACCGGGGAGCTGTTTTTT
CATGGVAGTTGELFF
>TRBV27|.|TRBJ2-1|few
TGTGCCAGCAGTTCCCCTATGGCCGCCGGACTATACAATGAGCAGTTCTTC
CASSSPMAAGLYNEQFF
>TRBV10-3|TRBD1|TRBJ1-5|few
TGTGCCATCAGCGAAAAGGGGGCCCCCCATCAGCCCCAGCATTTT
CAISEKGAPHQPQHF
>TRBV5-1|TRBD1|TRBJ1-1|.
TGCGCCAGCAGCTTGCAGGGGGAAGACACTGAAGCTTTCTTT
CASSLQGEDTEAFF
>TRBV20-1|.|TRBJ2-3|few
TGCAGTGCTCGGGGCACTCCGGGATGGAGGAACACAGATACGCAGTATTTT
CSARGTPGWRNTDTQYF
>TRBV5-1|.|TRBJ1-1|many
TGCGCCAGCAGCTTCGAAGGGTTAATGAACACTGAAGCTTTCTTT
CASSFEGLMNTEAFF
>TRBV28|TRBD2|TRBJ2-1|.
TGTGCCAGCAGCCCCTCCACGGGAGGAGAGCAGTTCTTC
CASSPSTGGEQFF
>TRBV6-1|.|TRBJ1-1|.
TGTGCCAGCAGCCTTAGACAGAGAACACAAGCTTTCTTT
CASSLRQRTQAFF
>TRBV5-1|TRBD1|TRBJ2-5|few
TGCGCCAGCAGACCCGACAGGGGATTAGAGACCCAGTACTTC
CASRPDRGLETQYF
>TRBV5-1|.|TRBJ2-5|.
TGCGCCAGCAGTTCCGGCGGGCGGAGACAAGAGACCCAGTACTTC
CASSSGGRRQETQYF
>TRBV12-3/TRBV12-4|TRBD1|TRBJ2-1|few
TGTGCCAGCAGTTTAACGGGACAGGGGAGTGTTGAGCAGTTCTTC
CASSLTGQGSVEQFF
>TRBV2|.|TRBJ2-1|.
TGTGCCAGCAGTCGTACTAGTGCCAATGAGCAGTTCTTC
CASSRTSANEQFF
>TRBV6-4|TRBD2|TRBJ2-7|.
TGTGCCAGCATGGGACTAGGGACCTACGAGCAGTACTTC
CASMGLGTYEQYF
>TRBV15|.|TRBJ2-5|few
TGTGCCACCAGCAGGGGCCTCCGGGAGACCCAGTACTTC
CATSRGLRETQYF
>TRBV2|.|TRBJ2-1|few
TGTGCCAGCAGGTTCTACAATGAGCAGTTCTTC
CASRFYNEQFF
>TRBV5-1|TRBD2|TRBJ2-1|.
TGCGCCAGCAGCTCGGTACTAGCGGGAGGAACGTACAATGAGCAGTTCTTC
CASSSVLAGGTYNEQFF
>TRBV12-3/TRBV12-4|.|TRBJ1-3|.
TGTGCCAGCAGTTTCCGGACAGTCCTAGACCATTTCTCTGGAAACACCATATATTTT
CASSFRTVLDHFSGNTIYF
>TRBV6-2/TRBV6-3|.|TRBJ2-7|few
TGTGCCAGCGCCGGGACGGACCTGACCAAGCAGTACTTC
CASAGTDLTKQYF
>TRBV2|.|TRBJ2-1|few
TGTGCCAGCAGTGAAGCGCTTTCTAGAGGAGAGCAGTTCTTC
CASSEALSRGEQFF
>TRBV10-3|TRBD2|TRBJ2-2|few
TGTGCCATCAGTGGGACTAGCGGGAGGGCGAACACCGGGGAGCTGTTTTTT
CAISGTSGRANTGELFF
>TRBV4-1|.|TRBJ2-7|few
TGCGCCAGCAGCCAAGTCGCTCTTCCCGCCTACGAGCAGTACTTC
CASSQVALPAYEQYF
>TRBV4-2|TRBD1|TRBJ1-1|few
TGTGCCAGCAGCCGACCGGGACAGACCCTTCCGGAAGCTTTCTTT
CASSRPGQTLPEAFF
>TRBV27|.|TRBJ1-6|.
TGTGCCAGCAGGCCCTTGGGTAATTCACCCCTCCACTTT
CASRPLGNSPLHF
>TRBV4-1|TRBD2|TRBJ2-1|.
TGCGCCAGCAGCCAAGCACGACTAGCGGGGGCCTACAATGAGCAGTTCTTC
CASSQARLAGAYNEQFF
>TRBV29-1|TRBD2|TRBJ2-1|.
TGCAGCGTGAGACTAGCGCTCTCCTACAATGAGCAGTTCTTC
CSVRLALSYNEQFF
>TRBV7-9|.|TRBJ1-2|.
TGTGCCAGCAGCTTAGCAACAGGGATGGTCCACACCTTC
CASSLATGMVHTF
>TRBV4-1|.|TRBJ2-7|.
TGCGCCAGCAGCCAAGTTCCGGGCGCCGAGCAGTACTTC
CASSQVPGAEQYF
>TRBV20-1|.|TRBJ1-5|few
TGCAGTGCCCAGACCTCGATTCAGCCCCAGCATTTT
CSAQTSIQPQHF
>TRBV6-4|.|TRBJ2-1|.
TGTGCCAGCAGTGACTCGCACGGGAGTATCTATGAGCAGTTCTTC
CASSDSHGSIYEQFF
>TRBV10-3|TRBD2|TRBJ2-5|few
TGTGCCATCAGTATTGGGACTAGCGGGACAGAGACCCAGTACTTC
CAISIGTSGTETQYF